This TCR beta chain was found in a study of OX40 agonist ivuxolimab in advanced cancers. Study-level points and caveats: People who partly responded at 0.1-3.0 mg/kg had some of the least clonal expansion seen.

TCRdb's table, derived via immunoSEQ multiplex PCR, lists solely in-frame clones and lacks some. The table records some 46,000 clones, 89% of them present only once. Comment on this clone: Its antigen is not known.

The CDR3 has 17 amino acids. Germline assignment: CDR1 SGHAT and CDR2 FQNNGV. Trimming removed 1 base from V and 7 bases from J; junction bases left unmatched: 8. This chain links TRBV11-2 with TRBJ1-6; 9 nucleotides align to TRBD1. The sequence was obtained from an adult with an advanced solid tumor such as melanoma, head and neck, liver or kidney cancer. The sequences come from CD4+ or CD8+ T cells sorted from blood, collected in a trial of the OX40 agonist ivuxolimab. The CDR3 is CASSLVAQGAWNSPLHF. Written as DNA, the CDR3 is TGTGCCAGCAGCTTAGTGGCACAGGGGGCTTGGAATTCACCCCTCCACTTT.